These T cell receptor beta chains were read from a single sample in a study of T-cell memory formation after mild COVID-19. TCRdb re-called the 5' RACE reads through MiXCR, storing one row per CDR3 protein. This table holds a few hundred thousand distinct CDR3 sequences, 15% to 20% found once. Source material: PBMCs or a T cell subset sorted from them (not recorded which). The receptors were gathered from a man younger than 35 who had mild COVID-19 (a few samples of this study predate the infection). Cell type and time point are not known. The CDR3 runs from the conserved cysteine through the conserved F or W. Each record gives: clone size, D gene, J gene, V gene, CDR3 protein, CDR3 DNA. A D gene is named only where the DNA matches it firmly. Clone sizes are given selectively: once, few, many, or a class where the clone is expanded.

size: few
D: -
J: TRBJ2-3
V: TRBV9
CDR3: CASRSPPGSTDTQYF
DNA: TGTGCCAGCAGATCACCCCCTGGTAGCACAGATACGCAGTATTTT

size: -
D: TRBD1
J: TRBJ1-2
V: TRBV5-1
CDR3: CASSRDREGYTF
DNA: TGCGCCAGCAGCAGGGACAGGGAGGGCTACACCTTC

size: few
D: TRBD1
J: TRBJ2-1
V: TRBV5-1
CDR3: CASSSQDRGSGEQFF
DNA: TGCGCCAGCAGCTCGCAGGACAGGGGATCGGGTGAGCAGTTCTTC

size: few
D: -
J: TRBJ1-6
V: TRBV5-1
CDR3: CASSLSLADEYSPLHF
DNA: TGCGCCAGCAGCTTGAGCTTGGCAGATGAATATTCACCCCTCCACTTT

size: -
D: TRBD1
J: TRBJ1-4
V: TRBV4-3
CDR3: CASSQSWTGPGLKLFF
DNA: TGCGCCAGCAGCCAAAGTTGGACAGGTCCTGGGCTAAAACTGTTTTTT

size: -
D: -
J: TRBJ2-5
V: TRBV4-2
CDR3: CASSQAFGGAGETQYF
DNA: TGTGCCAGCAGCCAAGCCTTTGGGGGGGCCGGTGAGACCCAGTACTTC

size: few
D: -
J: TRBJ2-1
V: TRBV6-2/TRBV6-3
CDR3: CASQPGLAFEQFF
DNA: TGTGCCAGCCAGCCGGGACTGGCTTTTGAGCAGTTCTTC

size: -
D: -
J: TRBJ1-2
V: TRBV29-1
CDR3: CSVERPIWTENYGYTF
DNA: TGCAGCGTTGAACGGCCCATTTGGACAGAAAACTATGGCTACACCTTC

size: many
D: -
J: TRBJ2-5
V: TRBV7-9
CDR3: CASSSRGGETQYF
DNA: TGTGCCAGCAGCTCTAGGGGTGGGGAGACCCAGTACTTC

size: -
D: -
J: TRBJ2-1
V: TRBV7-6
CDR3: CASSWDISNEQFF
DNA: TGTGCCAGCAGCTGGGACATTTCCAATGAGCAGTTCTTC

size: few
D: TRBD1
J: TRBJ1-1
V: TRBV10-3
CDR3: CAISGPPGTGENTEAFF
DNA: TGTGCCATCAGTGGGCCCCCTGGGACAGGGGAAAACACTGAAGCTTTCTTT

size: -
D: -
J: TRBJ1-6
V: TRBV3-1
CDR3: CASSQDAWGGGQSSYNSPLHF
DNA: TGTGCCAGCAGCCAAGACGCATGGGGGGGCGGACAAAGCTCCTATAATTCACCCCTCCACTTT